The 21 T cell receptor beta chains below all came from one sample that was sequenced in a study of T cells in Graves' hyperthyroidism and ophthalmopathy. There were TCR beta CDR3 regions amplified from RNA transcripts. Using the HTBI primer set, a first-round RT-PCR was run on the TCR CDR3. TCRdb re-called the multiplex PCR reads through MiXCR, storing one row per CDR3 protein. The table includes about half a million distinct CDR3 sequences, approximately 25% detected once. Sequenced input: blood. These receptors all stem from a woman between 25 and 40 years old with Graves' ophthalmopathy.

This clonotype was recorded at least ten times. The chain uses TRBV7-9 and TRBJ1-2; TRBD1 agrees at 7 bases. V shed 2 bases and J 7 bases; nucleotides not matched to a gene: 10. This CDR3 comprises 15 residues. The germline V gene has CDR1 SEHNR and CDR2 FQNEAQ (reference sequence). This CDR3 reads CASSLIPRQGSGYTF. The CDR3 DNA reads TGTGCCAGCAGCTTAATTCCGAGACAGGGCTCTGGCTACACCTTC.

This clonotype was found many times. The rearrangement joins TRBV30 to TRBJ1-5; tentative D call: TRBD1 (5 bases). V lost 2 bases and J 1 base, leaving 18 bases between the germline ends. Germline values: CDR1 GTSNPN, CDR2 SVGIG (reference sequence). The CDR3 has 17 residues. The CDR3 DNA is TGTGCCTGGAGTCCAAGGATAGGGGAAGCGAGCAATCAGCCCCAGCATTTT. This sequence encodes CAWSPRIGEASNQPQHF.

The sample holds a few counts of this clonotype. The chain joins TRBV9 to TRBJ1-4; perhaps TRBD1 as D (5 bases). CDR3 length equals 15 residues. Per germline, CDR1 SGDLS and CDR2 YYNGEE. V lost 3 bases and J 5 bases, leaving 14 bases between the germline ends. The CDR3: CASSADSGQNEKLFF. The CDR3 DNA reads TGTGCCAGCAGCGCAGACAGCGGACAAAATGAAAAACTGTTTTTT. Full variable domain (remainder filled in from reference TRBV9 and TRBJ1-4): DSGVTQTPKHLITATGQRVTLRCSPRSGDLSVYWYQQSLDQGLQFLIQYYNGEERAKGNILERFSAQQFPDLHSELNLSSLELGDSALYFCASSADSGQNEKLFFGSGTQLSVL.

This clonotype has at least ten counts. The chain combines TRBV7-6 with TRBJ1-5, with D possibly being TRBD1 (5 bases). The CDR3 is 14 residues long. Germline lookup yields CDR1 SGHVS and CDR2 FNYEAQ. Trimming cost V 5 bases and J 3 bases, with 11 bases left between them. The CDR3 loop reads CASSGGTNNQPQHF. In DNA, the CDR3 is TGTGCCAGCAGCGGGGGGACGAACAATCAGCCCCAGCATTTT.

This clonotype was observed at least ten times. This chain links TRBV6-1 with TRBJ1-3; 8 positions match TRBD1. The CDR3 covers 16 residues. Per the germline V gene, CDR1 is MNHNS and CDR2 is SASEGT. Unmatched junction bases numbered 6, after V lost 2 bases and J lost 3 bases. This chain's CDR3 is CASSEQGTGYGNTIYF. As DNA, the CDR3 is TGTGCCAGCAGTGAACAGGGGACAGGCTATGGAAACACCATATATTTT.

The chain carries TRBV6-5 and TRBJ1-2, with a weak D call TRBD1 (5 bases). V was trimmed by 2 bases and J by 7 bases, leaving 20 bases between them. The CDR3 is made up of 16 amino acids. The germline V gene encodes CDR1 MNHEY and CDR2 SVGAGI. The CDR3 region is CASSYEQAHSTGGYTF. CDR3 nucleotides: TGTGCCAGCAGTTACGAACAGGCCCACTCCACGGGTGGCTACACCTTC.

This clonotype was counted ten times or more. The chain joins TRBV6-1 to TRBJ2-7; no clear D gene. The CDR3 is made up of 14 amino acids. Deletions cut 4 bases from V and 3 bases from J, with 13 bases between. CDR1 is MNHNS and CDR2 is SASEGT in the germline V gene. The CDR3 spells CASSAPITVYEQYF. The CDR3 DNA sequence: TGTGCCAGCAGTGCGCCTATTACAGTCTACGAGCAGTACTTC.

The chain has TRBV6-5 and TRBJ1-2, with D unclear. Germline V gives CDR1 MNHEY, CDR2 SVGAGI. The CDR3 has 17 residues. With 0 bases removed from V and 3 bases from J, the gap between germline ends came to 17 bases. Written as DNA, the CDR3 is TGTGCCAGCAGTTACTCTGCGGTCCCTAGGAAGTACTATGGCTACACCTTC. Translation: CASSYSAVPRKYYGYTF.

There are many counts of this clonotype. The chain joins TRBV7-2 to TRBJ2-5; TRBD2 matches at 7 bases. Trimming took 5 bases from V and 2 from J; bases not matched to a gene: 11. From germline, CDR1 is SGHTA and CDR2 FQGNSA. This CDR3 has 16 residues. CDR3 sequence (DNA): TGTGCCAGCAGCCCGAGAGTGCGGGGGAGGCAAGAGACCCAGTACTTC. Translating gives CASSPRVRGRQETQYF.

This clonotype appeared many times. The gene calls are TRBV20-1 and TRBJ2-7; D gene ambiguous. The CDR3 extends over 15 amino acids. V lost 6 bases to trimming and J lost 0 bases, with 18 bases between them. CDR1 and CDR2 from the germline V gene are DFQATT and SNEGSKA (reference sequence). The chain's CDR3 is CSAEQPGRYSYEQYF. The CDR3 nucleotides read TGCAGTGCAGAACAACCCGGACGGTACTCCTACGAGCAGTACTTC.

Ten or more counts support this clonotype. The rearrangement joins TRBV7-9 to TRBJ1-1; 9 nucleotides align to TRBD1. Germline trimming cut 3 bases from V and 3 bases from J; bases unmatched to any gene: 5. This CDR3 is 15 amino acids long. Germline-derived CDR1 and CDR2 are SEHNR and FQNEAQ (reference sequence). The CDR3 sequence is CASSLEQGAYTEAFF. CDR3 DNA: TGTGCCAGCAGCTTGGAACAGGGGGCGTACACTGAAGCTTTCTTT.

This clonotype showed up just a few times. This rearrangement joins TRBV28 to TRBJ1-2, with TRBD1 identical over 7 bases. The trim removed 6 bases at V and 8 bases at J, leaving 9 bases unmatched. The CDR3 totals 13 residues. Germline loops: CDR1 MDHEN, CDR2 SYDVKM. CDR3 protein: CASSSTGVRGYTF. CDR3 sequence (DNA): TGTGCCAGCAGCTCAACAGGGGTTCGCGGCTACACCTTC.

There are a few counts of this clonotype. CDR3 sequence: CATSGKRGPGSEAFF. CDR3 nucleotides: TGTGCCACCAGCGGTAAGAGGGGGCCAGGATCTGAAGCTTTCTTT. The gene calls are TRBV15 and TRBJ1-1; 7 bases line up with TRBD1. The trim removed 5 bases at V and 6 bases at J, leaving 12 bases unmatched. CDR3 length: 15 residues. Germline V gene sequence: CDR1 LNHNV, CDR2 YYDKDF (reference sequence).

This clonotype appeared a single time. The chain joins TRBV9 to TRBJ1-2; D remains unclear. This CDR3 spans 15 amino acids. Per the germline V gene, CDR1 is SGDLS and CDR2 is YYNGEE. Trimming shortened V by 4 bases and J by 4 bases, and 17 bases separated the two germline ends. The CDR3 DNA sequence: TGTGCCAGCAGCCCGACGACTGAAGGACCCTATGGCTACACCTTC. It codes for CASSPTTEGPYGYTF.

This clonotype was detected ten times or more. The chain combines TRBV7-9 with TRBJ2-7; TRBD1 agrees at 9 bases. Germline V gene sequence: CDR1 SEHNR, CDR2 FQNEAQ (reference sequence). The CDR3 contains 14 residues. V trimming: 6 bases; J trimming: 3 bases; junction bases outside the gene matches: 6. The CDR3 DNA is TGTGCCAGCAGTCCCGGGACAGGGAGCTACGAGCAGTACTTC. Protein product: CASSPGTGSYEQYF.

This clonotype was found many times. This sequence joins TRBV12-3 or TRBV12-4 and TRBJ1-2, with D possibly TRBD1 on 6 matching bases. Trimming removed 7 bases at V and 4 bases at J, with 13 bases between. The CDR3 length is 13 residues. This chain's CDR3 is CASTLTGSYGYTF. The DNA of the CDR3 is TGTGCCAGCACTCTTACAGGGAGCTATGGCTACACCTTC.

This clonotype was seen a handful of times. CDR3 residues: CASSPRDFNTGELFF. Written as DNA, the CDR3 is TGTGCCAGCAGCCCTCGCGACTTTAACACCGGGGAGCTGTTTTTT. This sequence joins TRBV7-9 and TRBJ2-2; D call uncertain. Trimming shortened V by 5 bases and J by 2 bases, and 12 bases separated the two germline ends. The CDR3 runs 15 residues. Germline V gene lookup returns CDR1 SEHNR and CDR2 FQNEAQ (reference sequence).

This sequence joins TRBV4-2 and TRBJ1-2; D is undetermined. Germline CDR1 is LGHNA and CDR2 is YNFKEQ. Trimming pared 0 bases from V and 4 bases from J, leaving 18 bases between. CDR3 size: 17 residues. This CDR3 reads CASSQEVQDMDIYGYTF. CDR3 DNA: TGTGCCAGCAGCCAAGAAGTTCAAGATATGGATATCTATGGCTACACCTTC.

This clonotype was detected many times. The chain couples TRBV20-1 to TRBJ2-5, with 7 bases identical to TRBD2. CDR3 length: 13 residues. Germline CDR1 and CDR2: DFQATT and SNEGSKA (reference sequence). Germline trimming cut 5 bases from V and 5 bases from J; bases unmatched to any gene: 8. Here the CDR3 reads CSAPGWGGETQYF. CDR3 in DNA: TGCAGTGCTCCCGGATGGGGGGGGGAGACCCAGTACTTC.

This clonotype was recorded many times. The rearrangement links TRBV6-2 or TRBV6-3 to TRBJ2-7; D is ambiguous. The CDR3 is 16 amino acids. The V end was cut by 6 bases, the J end by 2 bases, with 20 bases between. Germline V gives CDR1 MNHEY, CDR2 SVGEGT. The CDR3 region has the DNA TGTGCCAGCAGAGGCACCCAAGTCACTACAACCTACGAGCAGTACTTC. It is translated as CASRGTQVTTTYEQYF.

This clonotype came up many times. The chain recombines TRBV28 with TRBJ2-7; 7 nucleotides line up with TRBD1. With 6 bases clipped from V and 2 bases from J, the junction kept 10 bases outside the gene matches. This CDR3 is 15 amino acids long. The germline gives CDR1 MDHEN, CDR2 SYDVKM. The CDR3 reads CASRRGDRGPYEQYF. CDR3 nucleotides: TGTGCCAGCAGGAGAGGGGACAGAGGTCCCTACGAGCAGTACTTC.